A single sample gave rise to the 3 T cell receptor beta chains below, sequenced in a study of T cells in localized non-small cell lung cancer. Repertoires were generated with immunoSEQ multiplex PCR, while TCRdb's copy carries only in-frame clones and drops some. The profile shows over 3,500 clones, just under 25% of them singletons. Sample: lung tumor tissue, taken before any cancer treatment. These receptors all come from a woman between 35 and 70 years old with stage I lung adenocarcinoma.

This clone was seen a few times. The chain links TRBV25-1 to TRBJ2-5; perhaps D is TRBD1 or TRBD2 (5 bases each). Trimming left V 2 bases short and J 3 bases short, with 16 bases between. The CDR3 spans 16 residues. In germline, CDR1 is MGHDK, CDR2 SYGVNS. The CDR3 nucleotides read TGTGCCAGCAGTGAAGGGGCGGGCAGGGAAAAAGAGACCCAGTACTTC. This gives the protein CASSEGAGREKETQYF. Full variable domain (remainder filled in from reference TRBV25-1 and TRBJ2-5): EADIYQTPRYLVIGTGKKITLECSQTMGHDKMYWYQQDPGMELHLIHYSYGVNSTEKGDLSSESTVSRIRTEHFPLTLESARPSHTSQYLCASSEGAGREKETQYFGPGTRLLVL.

This clone is medium-sized within its sample. This chain links TRBV11-3 with TRBJ2-7, with D possibly being TRBD1 (6 bases). The CDR3 contains 15 residues. Germline V gene lookup returns CDR1 SGHNT and CDR2 YENEEA. Trimming took 3 bases from V and 4 from J, leaving 16 bases between them. The DNA for the CDR3 is TGTGCCAGCAGCTTTAGGGCAGGGGAACTTTACGAGCAGTACTTC. Its translation: CASSFRAGELYEQYF.

The chain joins TRBV29-1 to TRBJ2-2; TRBD1 aligns across 8 bases. The CDR3 has 13 amino acids. Germline V gene lookup returns CDR1 SQVTM and CDR2 ANQGSEA. Germline trimming cut 8 bases from V and 6 bases from J; bases unmatched to any gene: 8. The CDR3 nucleotides are TGCAGCACACGACAGGGGACGTCCGGGGAGCTGTTTTTT. It yields the protein CSTRQGTSGELFF.